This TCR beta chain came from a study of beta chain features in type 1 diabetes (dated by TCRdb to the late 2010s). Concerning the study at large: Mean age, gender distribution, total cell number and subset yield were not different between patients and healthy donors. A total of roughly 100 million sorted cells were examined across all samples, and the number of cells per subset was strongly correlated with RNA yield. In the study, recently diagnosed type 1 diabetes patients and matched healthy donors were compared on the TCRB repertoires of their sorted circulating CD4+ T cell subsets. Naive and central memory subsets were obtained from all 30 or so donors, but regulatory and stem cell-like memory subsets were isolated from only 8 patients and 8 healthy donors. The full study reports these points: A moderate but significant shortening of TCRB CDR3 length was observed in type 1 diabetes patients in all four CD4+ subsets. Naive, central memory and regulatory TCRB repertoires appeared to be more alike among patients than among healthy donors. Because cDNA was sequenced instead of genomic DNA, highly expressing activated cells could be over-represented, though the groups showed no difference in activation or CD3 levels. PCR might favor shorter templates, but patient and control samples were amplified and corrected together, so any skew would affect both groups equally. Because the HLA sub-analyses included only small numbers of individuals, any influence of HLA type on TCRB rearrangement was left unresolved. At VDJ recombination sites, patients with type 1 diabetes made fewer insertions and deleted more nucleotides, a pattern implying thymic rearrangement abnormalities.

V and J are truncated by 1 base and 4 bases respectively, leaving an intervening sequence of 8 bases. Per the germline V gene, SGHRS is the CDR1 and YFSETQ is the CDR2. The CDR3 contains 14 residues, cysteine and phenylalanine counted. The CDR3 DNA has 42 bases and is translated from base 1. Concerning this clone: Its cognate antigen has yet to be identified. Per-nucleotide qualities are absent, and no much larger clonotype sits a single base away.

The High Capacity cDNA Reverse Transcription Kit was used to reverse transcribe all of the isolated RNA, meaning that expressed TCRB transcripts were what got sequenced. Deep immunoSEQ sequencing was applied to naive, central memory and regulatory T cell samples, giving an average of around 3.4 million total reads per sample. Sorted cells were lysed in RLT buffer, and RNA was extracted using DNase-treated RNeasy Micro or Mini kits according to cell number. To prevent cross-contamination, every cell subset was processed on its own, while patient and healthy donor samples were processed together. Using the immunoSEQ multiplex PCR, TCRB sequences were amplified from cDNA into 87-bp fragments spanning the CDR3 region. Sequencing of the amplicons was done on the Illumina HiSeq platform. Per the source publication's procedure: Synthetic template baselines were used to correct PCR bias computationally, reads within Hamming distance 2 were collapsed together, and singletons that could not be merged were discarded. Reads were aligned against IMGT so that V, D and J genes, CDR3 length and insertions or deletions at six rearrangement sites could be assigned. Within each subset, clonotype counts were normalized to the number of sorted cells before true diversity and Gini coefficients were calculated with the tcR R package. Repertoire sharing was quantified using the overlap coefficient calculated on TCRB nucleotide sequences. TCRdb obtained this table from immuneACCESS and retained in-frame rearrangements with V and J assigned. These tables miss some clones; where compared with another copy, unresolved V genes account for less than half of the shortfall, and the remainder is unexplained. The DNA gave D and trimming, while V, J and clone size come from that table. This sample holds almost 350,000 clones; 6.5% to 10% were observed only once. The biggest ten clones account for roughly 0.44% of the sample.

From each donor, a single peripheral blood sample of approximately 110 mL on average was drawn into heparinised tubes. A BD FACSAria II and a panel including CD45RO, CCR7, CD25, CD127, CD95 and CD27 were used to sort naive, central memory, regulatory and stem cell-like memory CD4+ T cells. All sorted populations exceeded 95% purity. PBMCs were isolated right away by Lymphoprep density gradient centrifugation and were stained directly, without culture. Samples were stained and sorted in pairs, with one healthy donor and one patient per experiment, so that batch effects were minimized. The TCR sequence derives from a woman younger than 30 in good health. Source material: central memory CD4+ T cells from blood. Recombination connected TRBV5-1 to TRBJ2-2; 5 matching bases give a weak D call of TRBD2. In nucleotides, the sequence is TGCGCCAGCAGCTTGCTGGGAGCCACCGGGGAGCTGTTTTTT. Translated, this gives CASSLLGATGELFF. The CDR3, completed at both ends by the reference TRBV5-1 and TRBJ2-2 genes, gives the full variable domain KAGVTQTPRYLIKTRGQQVTLSCSPISGHRSVSWYQQTPGQGLQFLFEYFSETQRNKGNFPGRFSGRQFSNSRSEMNVSTLELGDSALYLCASSLLGATGELFFGEGSRLTVL.